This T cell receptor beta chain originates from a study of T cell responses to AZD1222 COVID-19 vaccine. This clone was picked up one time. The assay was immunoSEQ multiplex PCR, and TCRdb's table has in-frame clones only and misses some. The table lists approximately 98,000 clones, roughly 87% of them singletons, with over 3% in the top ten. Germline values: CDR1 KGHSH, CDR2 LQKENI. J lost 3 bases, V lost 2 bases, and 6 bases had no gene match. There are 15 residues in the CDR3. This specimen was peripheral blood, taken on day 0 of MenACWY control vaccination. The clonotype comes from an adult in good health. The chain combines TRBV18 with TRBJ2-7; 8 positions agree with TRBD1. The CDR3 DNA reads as TGTGCCAGCTCACCAAAGACAGGGGTCCTCTACGAGCAGTACTTC. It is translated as CASSPKTGVLYEQYF.